The sequence of this T cell receptor beta chain was determined in a study of shared clonotypes between healthy human individuals. Study-level information: CD4 naive and CD4 memory each took three plates per donor, while CD8 naive took two and CD8 memory one. Whole-study findings and limits: In general, naive subsets displayed greater estimated richness than memory subsets did.

The CDR3 has 15 residues. Looked up from germline, CDR1 is MGHDK and CDR2 is SYGVNS. The germline V and J ends were trimmed by 4 bases and 6 bases, with 16 bases remaining between them. Comment on this clone: As yet, its antigen is unknown.

The assay was immunoSEQ multiplex PCR, and TCRdb's table has in-frame clones only and misses some. There are 110,000 or so clones in the sample; about 63% occur only once, and roughly a quarter lies in the top ten. This sequence joins TRBV25-1 and TRBJ2-1, with D perhaps matching TRBD2 (7 bases). This TCR was recovered from a woman in her 30s in good health. Source material: memory CD8+ T cells sorted from blood. Sample subset: CD45RO+ cells pooled with CCR7-negative TemRA cells. This CDR3 is CASSGGGGNSNEQFF. The CDR3 DNA sequence: TGTGCCAGCAGTGGGGGGGGCGGCAACTCCAATGAGCAGTTCTTC. The full variable domain, in which reference TRBV25-1 and TRBJ2-1 provide the parts outside the CDR3, is EADIYQTPRYLVIGTGKKITLECSQTMGHDKMYWYQQDPGMELHLIHYSYGVNSTEKGDLSSESTVSRIRTEHFPLTLESARPSHTSQYLCASSGGGGNSNEQFFGPGTRLTVL.